Listed below are T cell receptor beta chains from one sample, sequenced in a study of shared clonotypes between healthy human individuals. Sequenced by immunoSEQ multiplex PCR; TCRdb stores in-frame clones only, minus some. The sample comprises roughly 810,000 clones, 95% to 97% of which are singletons, and roughly 0.23% rests with the top ten. Material: naive CD8+ T cells sorted from blood. All receptors derive from a young man in good health. CDR3s include the opening cysteine and the closing phenylalanine or tryptophan. Fields, in order: J gene, clone size, CDR3 length, V gene, D gene, CDR3 DNA, CDR3 protein. A D gene is named only where the DNA matches it firmly. Rows give clone size only sometimes, using once, few, many, or a class for an expanded clone.

J: TRBJ2-2; size: NA; length: 13; V: TRBV9; D: NA; DNA: TGTGCCAGCAGCATACAGGACACCGGGGAGCTGTTTTTT; CDR3: CASSIQDTGELFF
J: TRBJ2-7; size: NA; length: 14; V: TRBV5-4; D: NA; DNA: TGTGCCAGCAGCTCGAGGGACAATAGCTACGAGCAGTACTTC; CDR3: CASSSRDNSYEQYF
J: TRBJ2-6; size: once; length: 17; V: TRBV5-3; D: NA; DNA: TGTGCCAGAAGCTTGAGTACCAACATCTCTGGGGCCAACGTCCTGACTTTC; CDR3: CARSLSTNISGANVLTF
J: TRBJ2-7; size: NA; length: 15; V: TRBV2; D: NA; DNA: TGTGCCAGCAGTGAGAACAGCGCTCTGGGGAACGAGCAGTACTTC; CDR3: CASSENSALGNEQYF
J: TRBJ2-7; size: NA; length: 11; V: TRBV14; D: NA; DNA: TGTGCCAGCAGCCACTTATACGAGCAGTACTTC; CDR3: CASSHLYEQYF
J: TRBJ1-5; size: NA; length: 13; V: TRBV11-2; D: NA; DNA: TGTGCCAGCAGCTTAGGGGGGGGGCAGCCCCAGCATTTT; CDR3: CASSLGGGQPQHF
J: TRBJ2-1; size: NA; length: 14; V: TRBV10-3; D: TRBD2; DNA: TGTGCCATCGGACCGGCGGGAGGGCCCTATGAGCAGTTCTTC; CDR3: CAIGPAGGPYEQFF
J: TRBJ2-3; size: NA; length: 14; V: TRBV5-1; D: NA; DNA: TGCGCCAGCAGCTTGGGGTCCGGTGCAGATACGCAGTATTTT; CDR3: CASSLGSGADTQYF
J: TRBJ2-5; size: NA; length: 15; V: TRBV6-5; D: TRBD2; DNA: TGTGCCAGCAGTTACGGGACTAGCGGCAAAGAGACCCAGTACTTC; CDR3: CASSYGTSGKETQYF
J: TRBJ2-5; size: NA; length: 17; V: TRBV7-2; D: NA; DNA: TGTGCCAGCAGGCTAGGGGGGGCCTTAGCGTTGGGAGAGACCCAGTACTTC; CDR3: CASRLGGALALGETQYF
J: TRBJ1-2; size: NA; length: 14; V: TRBV7-6; D: NA; DNA: TGTGCCAGCAGCTTACAGGTTGGAAATAGCGGCTACACCTTC; CDR3: CASSLQVGNSGYTF
J: TRBJ1-1; size: NA; length: 14; V: TRBV29-1; D: TRBD1; DNA: TGCAGCGGCACATTGGACAGGATGAACACTGAAGCTTTCTTT; CDR3: CSGTLDRMNTEAFF
J: TRBJ2-7; size: NA; length: 15; V: TRBV4-1; D: NA; DNA: TGCGCCAGCAGCCAAGAGCGGGACAGCCCCTACGAGCAGTACTTC; CDR3: CASSQERDSPYEQYF
J: TRBJ2-1; size: NA; length: 12; V: TRBV6-6; D: NA; DNA: TGTGCCAGCAGTTACCCTGGGAATCAGCAGTTCTTC; CDR3: CASSYPGNQQFF
J: TRBJ2-1; size: NA; length: 16; V: TRBV9; D: TRBD2; DNA: TGTGCCAGCAGCGTAACCCCGGGACTAGCGGACAATGAGCAGTTCTTC; CDR3: CASSVTPGLADNEQFF
J: TRBJ2-5; size: NA; length: 15; V: TRBV7-8; D: NA; DNA: TGTGCCAGCAGCTTTTCTGCTGGATACCAAGAGACCCAGTACTTC; CDR3: CASSFSAGYQETQYF
J: TRBJ1-5; size: NA; length: 18; V: TRBV5-1; D: NA; DNA: TGCGCCAGCAGCCACAAGGACGAACAGACTCACCTTATGTTGCCCCAGCATTTT; CDR3: CASSHKDEQTHLMLPQHF
J: TRBJ1-2; size: NA; length: 16; V: TRBV6-6; D: NA; DNA: TGTGCCAGCAGTGCCACCTCGCAGGGGTTGCACTATGGCTACACCTTC; CDR3: CASSATSQGLHYGYTF
J: TRBJ1-1; size: NA; length: 14; V: TRBV7-6; D: NA; DNA: TGTGCCAGCAGCTTGGGGACAAACCTCATTGAAGCTTTCTTT; CDR3: CASSLGTNLIEAFF
J: TRBJ2-1; size: NA; length: 15; V: TRBV6-5; D: NA; DNA: TGTGCCAGCAGTTACACGAGGGGCCCCTACAATGAGCAGTTCTTC; CDR3: CASSYTRGPYNEQFF
J: TRBJ2-7; size: NA; length: 13; V: TRBV5-1; D: TRBD2; DNA: TGCGCCTCTCGGGAGGCTAGCTCCTACGAGCAGTACTTC; CDR3: CASREASSYEQYF
J: TRBJ2-3; size: NA; length: 18; V: TRBV27; D: TRBD2; DNA: TGTGCCAGCAGTTCGTCCCGGAGCGGGAGGGCCGGAGGAGATACGCAGTATTTT; CDR3: CASSSSRSGRAGGDTQYF
J: TRBJ2-3; size: NA; length: 15; V: TRBV10-3; D: NA; DNA: TGTGCCATCAGTTTACAGGGTTATAGCACAGATACGCAGTATTTT; CDR3: CAISLQGYSTDTQYF
J: TRBJ2-3; size: NA; length: 16; V: TRBV5-5; D: TRBD2; DNA: TGTGCCAGCAGCTTGGAGACTAGCGGGAGACCAGATACGCAGTATTTT; CDR3: CASSLETSGRPDTQYF
J: TRBJ2-1; size: NA; length: 15; V: TRBV2; D: TRBD2; DNA: TGTGCCAGCAGGCGACTAGCGGCTAAATACAATGAGCAGTTCTTC; CDR3: CASRRLAAKYNEQFF
J: TRBJ1-2; size: NA; length: 15; V: TRBV10-2; D: NA; DNA: TGCGCCAGCAGTGTGGGGGGAGGGAAAAACTATGGCTACACCTTC; CDR3: CASSVGGGKNYGYTF
J: TRBJ2-7; size: NA; length: 13; V: TRBV5-1; D: NA; DNA: TGCGCCAGCAGCGACAGGTCGACATACGAGCAGTACTTC; CDR3: CASSDRSTYEQYF
J: TRBJ2-1; size: NA; length: 15; V: TRBV18; D: TRBD1; DNA: TGTGCCAGCTCACCAGAGGGGGCAACCTACAATGAGCAGTTCTTC; CDR3: CASSPEGATYNEQFF
J: TRBJ2-7; size: NA; length: 11; V: TRBV6-5; D: NA; DNA: TGTGCCAGCAGTTATCAATACGAGCAGTACTTC; CDR3: CASSYQYEQYF
J: TRBJ1-1; size: NA; length: 14; V: TRBV29-1; D: NA; DNA: TGCAGCGCCCCCAGGTACGAGGGGAACACTGAAGCTTTCTTT; CDR3: CSAPRYEGNTEAFF
J: TRBJ2-3; size: NA; length: 17; V: TRBV27; D: TRBD1; DNA: TGTGCCAGCAGTTTATCGTCTTACAGGGGCAGCACAGATACGCAGTATTTT; CDR3: CASSLSSYRGSTDTQYF
J: TRBJ2-3; size: NA; length: 14; V: TRBV29-1; D: TRBD1; DNA: TGCAGCCTAAGCAGGGGGCCGAATTATGATACGCAGTATTTT; CDR3: CSLSRGPNYDTQYF
J: TRBJ2-7; size: NA; length: 14; V: TRBV19; D: NA; DNA: TGTGCCAGTAGTATAGCCGGCGGCTCCTACGAGCAGTACTTC; CDR3: CASSIAGGSYEQYF
J: TRBJ2-3; size: NA; length: 19; V: TRBV21-1; D: NA; DNA: TGTGCCAGCAGTCTTAGTGGAGGACTAGCGGGTCACCTGGCAGATACGCAGTATTTT; CDR3: CASSLSGGLAGHLADTQYF
J: TRBJ2-1; size: NA; length: 16; V: TRBV25-1; D: NA; DNA: TGTGCCAGCAGTGAACCAGCCGAACACCTGGGTAATGAGCAGTTCTTC; CDR3: CASSEPAEHLGNEQFF
J: TRBJ1-2; size: NA; length: 17; V: TRBV19; D: NA; DNA: TGTGCCAGTAGTATAGACAAAACAGACAGAAAGAACTATGGCTACACCTTC; CDR3: CASSIDKTDRKNYGYTF
J: TRBJ2-5; size: NA; length: 14; V: TRBV28; D: TRBD2; DNA: TGTGCCAGCAGTCGCAGAGCGGGAGTAAGAACCCAGTACTTC; CDR3: CASSRRAGVRTQYF
J: TRBJ2-7; size: NA; length: 14; V: TRBV25-1; D: NA; DNA: TGTGCCAGCAGTGAATGGGCCACCGTAGGGGAGCAGTACTTC; CDR3: CASSEWATVGEQYF
J: TRBJ2-5; size: once; length: 16; V: TRBV27; D: TRBD2; DNA: TGTGCCAGCAGTCCGGGACTAGCGGGAGTATCAGAGACCCAGTACTTC; CDR3: CASSPGLAGVSETQYF
J: TRBJ2-2; size: NA; length: 16; V: TRBV7-3; D: NA; DNA: TGTGCCAGCAGCTTATTGTCAGGATCGAACACCGGGGAGCTGTTTTTT; CDR3: CASSLLSGSNTGELFF
J: TRBJ1-2; size: NA; length: 14; V: TRBV6-1; D: TRBD1; DNA: TGTGCCAGCAGTGTAGACAGGGCCTGGGATGGCTACACCTTC; CDR3: CASSVDRAWDGYTF